This TCR beta chain was identified during a study of blood T cell repertoires in COVID-19. Study context: Researchers got acute and convalescent COVID-19 samples from the United States, Italy and Spain. T cells, B-cell-depleted T cells, or PBMCs supplied cDNA or gDNA.

In the original processing: Reference gene primer amplification yielded estimated nucleated cell counts. Libraries were prepared by immunoSEQ multiplex PCR; TCRdb keeps only in-frame clonotypes and omits some of them. V, J and clone size derive from that table, while D and trimming were established from the DNA sequence. Of roughly 190,000 clones in the sample, about four fifths were seen once. The J segment lost 4 bases and the V segment lost 0 bases, leaving 4 bases of the junction unmatched. CDR3 size: 15 residues. Germline-derived CDR1 and CDR2 are SGHRS and YFSETQ. Seattle researchers signed up patients amid active infection and tracked them longitudinally.

The material sequenced was peripheral blood. The V and J genes are TRBV5-1 and TRBJ1-3; 7 nucleotides line up with TRBD1. The receptor's source is a woman between 55 and 75 years old with COVID-19, enrolled during active disease. CDR3 bases: TGCGCCAGCAGCTTGGGTACAGGGGTAGGAAACACCATATATTTT. Protein sequence: CASSLGTGVGNTIYF.